The clone carrying this T cell receptor (beta chain) was recorded at least ten times. Its antigen is still unknown. The CDR3 extends over 12 amino acids. The germline V and J ends were trimmed by 5 bases and 0 bases, with 5 bases remaining between them. Germline assignment: CDR1 SQVTM and CDR2 ANQGSEA. This specimen comes from a study of Graves' ophthalmopathy and Graves' hyperthyroidism. Turning to the study itself: The authors collected peripheral blood at initial diagnosis, before any treatment. Findings of the study overall: Ophthalmopathy versus stable hyperthyroidism: 13-signature model gave less than 90% sensitivity, 81.08% specificity. Blood repertoires reportedly contained most expanded thyroid clonotypes above 0.001 frequency.

The TCR beta CDR3 regions underwent amplification from RNA transcripts. RT-PCR with HTBI primers came first, then second-round multiplex PCR. TCRdb passed the multiplex PCR reads through MiXCR, listing each CDR3 protein once. Here the sample spans about 220,000 distinct CDR3 sequences, roughly 21% being singletons. The specimen was peripheral blood. J is TRBJ2-4 and V is TRBV29-1, with no clear D. This sequence was found in a woman aged 50 to 60 with Graves' ophthalmopathy. For the CDR3, the DNA is TGCAGCGTTTACCTAGCCAAAAACATTCAGTACTTC. This codes for CSVYLAKNIQYF. The variable domain in full, completed from reference TRBV29-1 and TRBJ2-4, reads SAVISQKPSRDICQRGTSLTIQCQVDSQVTMMFWYRQQPGQSLTLIATANQGSEATYESGFVIDKFPISRPNLTFSTLTVSNMSPEDSSIYLCSVYLAKNIQYFGAGTRLSVL.